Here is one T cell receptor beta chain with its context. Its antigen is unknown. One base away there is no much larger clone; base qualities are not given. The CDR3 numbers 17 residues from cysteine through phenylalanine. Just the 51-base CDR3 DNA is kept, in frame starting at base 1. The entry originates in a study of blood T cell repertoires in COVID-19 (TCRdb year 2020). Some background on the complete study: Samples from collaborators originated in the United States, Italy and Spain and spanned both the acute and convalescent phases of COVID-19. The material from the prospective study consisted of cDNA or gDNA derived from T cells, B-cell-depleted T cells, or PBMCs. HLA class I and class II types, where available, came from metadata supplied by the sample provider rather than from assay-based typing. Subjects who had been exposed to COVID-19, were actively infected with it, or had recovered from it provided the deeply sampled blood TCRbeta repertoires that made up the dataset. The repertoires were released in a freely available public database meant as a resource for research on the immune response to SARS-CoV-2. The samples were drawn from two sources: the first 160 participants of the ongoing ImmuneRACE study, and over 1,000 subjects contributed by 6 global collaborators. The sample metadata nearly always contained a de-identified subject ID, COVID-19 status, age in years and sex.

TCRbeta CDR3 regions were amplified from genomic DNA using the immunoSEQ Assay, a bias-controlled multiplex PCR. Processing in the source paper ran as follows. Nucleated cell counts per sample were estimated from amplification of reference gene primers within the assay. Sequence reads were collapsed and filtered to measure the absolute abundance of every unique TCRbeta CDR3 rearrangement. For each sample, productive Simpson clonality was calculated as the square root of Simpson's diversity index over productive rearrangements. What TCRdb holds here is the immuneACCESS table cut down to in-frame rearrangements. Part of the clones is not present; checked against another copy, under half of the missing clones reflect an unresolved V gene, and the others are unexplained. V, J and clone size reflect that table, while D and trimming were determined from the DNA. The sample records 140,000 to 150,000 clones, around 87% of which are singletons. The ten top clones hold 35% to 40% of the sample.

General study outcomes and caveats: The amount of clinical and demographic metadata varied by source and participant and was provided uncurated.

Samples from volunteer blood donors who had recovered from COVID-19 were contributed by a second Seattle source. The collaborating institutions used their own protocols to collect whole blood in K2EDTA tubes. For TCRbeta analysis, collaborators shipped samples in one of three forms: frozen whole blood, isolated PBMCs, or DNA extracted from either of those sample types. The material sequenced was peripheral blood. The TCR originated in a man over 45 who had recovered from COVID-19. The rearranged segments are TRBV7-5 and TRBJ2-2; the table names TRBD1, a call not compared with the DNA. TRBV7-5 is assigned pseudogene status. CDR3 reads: CARSLDWDRENTGELFF. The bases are TGTGCCAGAAGCTTAGACTGGGACAGGGAGAACACCGGGGAGCTGTTTTTT.